This passage covers 25 T cell receptor beta chains from one sample sequenced in a study of CD8 T cells in ankylosing spondylitis. TCRdb passed the 5' RACE reads through MiXCR, listing each CDR3 protein once. The data contain fewer than 250,000 distinct CDR3 sequences, 32% of them singletons. Sequencing was performed on blood, either unsorted or a sorted T cell fraction (not recorded which). These receptor sequences come from a male donor with ankylosing spondylitis or in good health (not recorded which).

This clonotype was observed a handful of times. The chain recombines TRBV5-6 with TRBJ2-5; 7 nucleotides line up with TRBD1. In germline, CDR1 is SGHDT, CDR2 YYEEEE. The V and J ends lost 0 bases and 0 bases, in that order; junction bases with no gene match: 8. The CDR3 is made up of 17 amino acids. CDR3 coding DNA: TGTGCCAGCAGCTTGGATGTTGCCAGGGGGTACCAAGAGACCCAGTACTTC. Encoded protein: CASSLDVARGYQETQYF. Together with reference TRBV5-6 and TRBJ2-5, the CDR3 gives the full variable domain: DAGVTQSPTHLIKTRGQQVTLRCSPKSGHDTVSWYQQALGQGPQFIFQYYEEEERQRGNFPDRFSGHQFPNYSSELNVNALLLGDSALYLCASSLDVARGYQETQYFGPGTRLLVL.

This clonotype was found a few times. The CDR3 nucleotides are TGCGCCAGCAGCTTGGGACATCGGGATGTAAACTATGGCTACACCTTC. Translated, it gives CASSLGHRDVNYGYTF. This sequence joins TRBV5-1 and TRBJ1-2; the D is unclear. Trimming left V 0 bases short and J 2 bases short, with 14 bases between. Germline V gives CDR1 SGHRS, CDR2 YFSETQ. CDR3 length: 16 amino acids.

The chain has TRBV20-1 and TRBJ1-5; D is ambiguous. Trimming shortened V by 1 base and J by 6 bases, and 16 bases separated the two germline ends. The CDR3 spans 15 residues. Per germline, CDR1 DFQATT and CDR2 SNEGSKA (reference sequence). The DNA for the CDR3 is TGCAGTGCTAGAGCGACCGACCACACGGTTCAGCCCCAGCATTTT. Amino acids: CSARATDHTVQPQHF.

V and J are TRBV10-1 and TRBJ2-2, with D unresolved. Trimming shortened V by 11 bases and J by 0 bases, and 10 bases separated the two germline ends. Germline V CDR1 and CDR2: WNHNN, SYGVQD (reference sequence). CDR3 length equals 13 residues. CDR3 region: CAVSDSNTGELFF. DNA for the CDR3: TGCGCCGTATCGGATTCGAACACCGGGGAGCTGTTTTTT.

The rearrangement joins TRBV5-1 to TRBJ2-7; 9 nucleotides match TRBD2. CDR1 is SGHRS and CDR2 is YFSETQ in the germline V gene. There are 16 residues in the CDR3. Trimming removed 4 bases from V and 0 bases from J; junction bases left unmatched: 8. The CDR3 bases are TGCGCCAGCAGCCTACAAAGCGGGGGGCTCTCCTACGAGCAGTACTTC. Its protein product is CASSLQSGGLSYEQYF.

V is TRBV10-3 and J is TRBJ2-7, with 8 bases aligning to TRBD2. J lost 0 bases, V lost 10 bases, and 8 bases had no gene match. CDR1 and CDR2 from the germline V gene are ENHRY and SYGVKD. The CDR3 loop spans 14 amino acids. CDR3 coding DNA: TGTGCCACCAGCAGCGGGGGAGGCTCCTACGAGCAGTACTTC. It is translated as CATSSGGGSYEQYF.

The chain employs TRBV3-1 and TRBJ1-6; D gene uncertain. The CDR3 contains 16 residues. V was clipped by 2 bases and J by 10 bases, with 18 bases between them. CDR1 and CDR2 from the germline V gene are LGHDT and YNNKEL (reference sequence). This CDR3 is CASSQKLGGGLSPLHF. CDR3 bases: TGTGCCAGCAGCCAAAAACTCGGTGGAGGGCTCTCACCCCTCCACTTT.

The chain carries TRBV7-9 and TRBJ1-1, with D maybe TRBD1 (5 bases). This CDR3 is built from 13 residues. Trimming cost V 3 bases and J 6 bases, with 11 bases left between them. CDR1 is SEHNR, CDR2 FQNEAQ, per germline (reference sequence). The CDR3 is CASSFNMGAEAFF. CDR3 bases: TGTGCCAGCAGCTTTAACATGGGGGCTGAAGCTTTCTTT.

The rearrangement links TRBV9 to TRBJ2-3; D gene unclear. CDR3 length: 13 amino acids. The germline gives CDR1 SGDLS, CDR2 YYNGEE. V shed 4 bases and J shed 4 bases, with 10 bases lying between them. CDR3 coding DNA: TGTGCCAGCAGCCAGTATCAGGCAGATACGCAGTATTTT. This gives the protein CASSQYQADTQYF.

Only a few counts were recorded for this clonotype. V is TRBV5-1 and J is TRBJ2-1; D unresolved. The germline V and J ends were trimmed by 0 bases and 7 bases, with 8 bases remaining between them. Germline V lookup: CDR1 SGHRS, CDR2 YFSETQ. The CDR3 covers 13 residues. The CDR3 sequence is CASSLGGPNEQFF. CDR3 sequence (DNA): TGCGCCAGCAGCTTGGGAGGCCCAAATGAGCAGTTCTTC.

The CDR3 coding sequence is TGCAGCGTGGCGGACTGGGACCGGCCCCAGCATTTT. Amino acids: CSVADWDRPQHF. The chain couples TRBV29-1 to TRBJ1-5; maybe TRBD1 (5 bases). The CDR3 runs to 12 residues. Between the trimmed V and J ends, which lost 6 bases and 9 bases, there was a span of 15 bases. The germline CDR1 and CDR2 sequences are SQVTM and ANQGSEA. Filled out from reference TRBV29-1 and TRBJ1-5, the complete variable domain reads SAVISQKPSRDICQRGTSLTIQCQVDSQVTMMFWYRQQPGQSLTLIATANQGSEATYESGFVIDKFPISRPNLTFSTLTVSNMSPEDSSIYLCSVADWDRPQHFGDGTRLSIL.

The gene calls are TRBV20-1 and TRBJ1-5; the D gene is possibly TRBD1 (5 bases). With 1 base removed from V and 0 bases from J, the gap between germline ends came to 7 bases. This CDR3 has 14 residues. Looked up from germline, CDR1 is DFQATT and CDR2 is SNEGSKA (reference sequence). CDR3 nucleotide sequence: TGCAGTGCTAGAGGACAGTCTAGCAATCAGCCCCAGCATTTT. Its protein product is CSARGQSSNQPQHF.

This clonotype showed up just a few times. V is TRBV27 and J is TRBJ2-7, with D tentatively TRBD1 (6 bases). This CDR3 has 11 residues. Germline V gene lookup returns CDR1 MNHEY and CDR2 SMNVEV (reference sequence). V lost 10 bases and J 3 bases, leaving 10 bases between the germline ends. The CDR3 reads CAIRGGYEQYF. CDR3 nucleotides: TGTGCCATCCGAGGGGGCTACGAGCAGTACTTC.

This chain joins TRBV15 and TRBJ2-3, with 10 bases that match TRBD2. This CDR3 is built from 16 residues. Germline CDR1 reads LNHNV; CDR2 reads YYDKDF (reference sequence). Trimming removed 4 bases from V and 2 bases from J; junction bases left unmatched: 6. The CDR3 nucleotides are TGTGCCACCAGCATGCTAGCGGGGGAAGTCACAGATACGCAGTATTTT. Translation gives CATSMLAGEVTDTQYF.

This chain links TRBV12-3 or TRBV12-4 with TRBJ1-5; no definite D call. This CDR3 is built from 15 residues. Between the trimmed V and J ends, which lost 2 bases and 2 bases, there was a span of 10 bases. The CDR3 loop is CASSLSGLGNQPQHF. The CDR3 DNA sequence: TGTGCCAGCAGTTTAAGTGGTTTGGGCAATCAGCCCCAGCATTTT.

In this sample, this clonotype turned up a few times. The V and J genes are TRBV12-3 or TRBV12-4 and TRBJ2-5, with D possibly matching TRBD2 (5 bases). The CDR3 is 16 amino acids. The ends were cut back, 5 bases at V and 0 bases at J, with 16 bases in the middle. Written as DNA, the CDR3 is TGTGCCAGCAGTAGCCGCCAGGACTGGTACCAAGAGACCCAGTACTTC. The encoded protein is CASSSRQDWYQETQYF.

This clonotype was found once. The V and J genes are TRBV4-1 and TRBJ1-6, with a possible D match to TRBD1 (6 bases). Trimming took off 0 bases at V and 1 base at J, with 13 bases between the two ends. Germline V lookup: CDR1 MGHRA, CDR2 YSYEKL. There are 18 residues in the CDR3. Here the CDR3 reads CASSQDGQGTSYNSPLHF. In nucleotides, the CDR3 is TGCGCCAGCAGCCAAGATGGCCAGGGGACGTCCTATAATTCACCCCTCCACTTT.

V usage is TRBV12-3 or TRBV12-4 and J usage is TRBJ2-5, with D possibly being TRBD2 (6 bases). CDR3 length: 14 residues. V shed 9 bases and J shed 1 base, with 15 bases lying between them. CDR3 bases: TGTGCCAGTGGCCCCGGGACTTCCCAAGAGACCCAGTACTTC. Its translation: CASGPGTSQETQYF.

This clonotype was recorded a few times. The chain joins TRBV6-1 to TRBJ2-7; 7 nucleotides align to TRBD2. Germline V gene lookup returns CDR1 MNHNS and CDR2 SASEGT. This CDR3 has 13 residues. Germline trimming cut 7 bases from V and 3 bases from J; bases unmatched to any gene: 6. CDR3 in DNA: TGTGCCAGCAAAATCGGACTAGACTACGAGCAGTACTTC. Its protein product is CASKIGLDYEQYF.

This chain connects TRBV20-1 to TRBJ2-5; D unresolved. The V gene lost 5 bases and the J gene lost 5 bases, with 18 bases spanning the gap. Germline assignment: CDR1 DFQATT and CDR2 SNEGSKA (reference sequence). The CDR3 sequence is 14 residues long. The CDR3 is CSASVASTRETQYF. The CDR3 nucleotides are TGCAGTGCTTCAGTTGCCTCTACCAGGGAGACCCAGTACTTC.

The chain uses TRBV6-5 and TRBJ2-6; possible D gene TRBD1, 6 bases. The CDR3 runs to 17 residues. The germline CDR1 and CDR2 sequences are MNHEY and SVGAGI. Trimming stripped 4 bases from V and 1 base from J, with 14 bases between. This chain's CDR3 is CASSWDTIGSGANVLTF. CDR3 bases: TGTGCCAGCAGTTGGGACACGATAGGGTCTGGGGCCAACGTCCTGACTTTC.

This sequence joins TRBV20-1 and TRBJ1-5, with 8 bases fitting TRBD1. The CDR3 runs 15 residues. Germline V CDR1 and CDR2: DFQATT, SNEGSKA (reference sequence). Trimming at V came to 3 bases and at J to 6 bases, leaving 10 bases not matched to a gene. CDR3 in amino acids: CSARADRERGQPQHF. CDR3 nucleotide sequence: TGCAGTGCTAGGGCGGACAGGGAACGGGGTCAGCCCCAGCATTTT.

This rearrangement joins TRBV20-1 to TRBJ2-5; no reliable D call. The CDR3 is 14 residues long. Germline lookup yields CDR1 DFQATT and CDR2 SNEGSKA (reference sequence). The V end lost 3 bases, the J end lost 2 bases, and 13 bases lay between the germline ends. The CDR3 here is CSARWRPLQETQYF. Here the CDR3 DNA reads TGCAGTGCTAGGTGGCGGCCGCTACAAGAGACCCAGTACTTC.

J is TRBJ2-2 and V is TRBV12-3 or TRBV12-4; 11 bases agree with TRBD2. Losses at the gene ends were 6 bases for V and 7 bases for J; bases not matched to a gene: 13. CDR3 length equals 17 residues. The CDR3 reads CASRISELAGAGGELFF. In DNA form, the CDR3 reads TGTGCCAGCAGAATATCGGAACTAGCGGGGGCTGGCGGGGAGCTGTTTTTT.

The rearrangement joins TRBV11-2 to TRBJ2-5; D ambiguous. Germline lookup yields CDR1 SGHAT and CDR2 FQNNGV. The CDR3 totals 13 residues. The V end lost 4 bases, the J end lost 4 bases, and 10 bases lay between the germline ends. CDR3: CASSYSPAETQYF. For the CDR3, the DNA is TGTGCCAGCAGCTATAGTCCTGCAGAGACCCAGTACTTC.